Listed below are T cell receptor beta chains from one sample, sequenced in a study of T cell responses to AZD1222 COVID-19 vaccine. Method: immunoSEQ multiplex PCR; TCRdb's copy keeps in-frame clones and lacks some. The sample consists of some 100,000 clones, more than 75% of them appearing once. Specimen: peripheral blood, collected 28 days after the second AZD1222 dose. Receptors originate from an adult who received the AZD1222 COVID-19 vaccine. Both conserved end residues are trimmed from each CDR3. The order of the fields is clone size, V gene, J gene, CDR3 protein. Some rows mark clone size as missing; the rest say once, few, many or name a class of expanded clone.

NA	TRBV2	TRBJ1-3	ASTSLGGNTIY
NA	TRBV28	TRBJ2-3	ASRQGQREADTQY
NA	TRBV5-6	TRBJ1-6	ASSSRDTNNSPLH
NA	TRBV4-2	TRBJ2-2	ASSQRGRDAGELF
NA	TRBV7-2	TRBJ2-7	ASSPTGKGYEQY
NA	TRBV11-2	TRBJ1-1	ASSQGQLNTEAF
NA	TRBV12-5	TRBJ2-1	ASGLMTGSQF
NA	TRBV5-1	TRBJ2-1	ASSLSANSYNEQF
NA	TRBV7-2	TRBJ2-1	ASSRGQGRINEQF
NA	TRBV13	TRBJ2-7	ASSLAVAGGPLEQY
NA	TRBV9	TRBJ1-3	ASSVGPAGLGSFSGNTIY
NA	TRBV29-1	TRBJ1-1	SVVGQVGGKNTEAF
NA	TRBV9	TRBJ2-3	ASSVGSLAGGPDTQY
NA	TRBV6-2/TRBV6-3	TRBJ2-1	ASSTTRSEQF
NA	TRBV19	TRBJ2-7	ASSIDLGARYEQY
once	TRBV6-1	TRBJ2-1	ASSEFPGTGGNEQF
NA	TRBV5-1	TRBJ1-1	ASSYRTGNTEAF
once	TRBV3-1/TRBV3-2	TRBJ1-1	ASSQAAVAEAF
few	TRBV25-1	TRBJ1-6	ASSPRTGRNSPLH
NA	TRBV7-2	TRBJ1-2	ASSLGPSTSPYGYT
NA	TRBV18	TRBJ1-3	ASSPRDAGNTIY